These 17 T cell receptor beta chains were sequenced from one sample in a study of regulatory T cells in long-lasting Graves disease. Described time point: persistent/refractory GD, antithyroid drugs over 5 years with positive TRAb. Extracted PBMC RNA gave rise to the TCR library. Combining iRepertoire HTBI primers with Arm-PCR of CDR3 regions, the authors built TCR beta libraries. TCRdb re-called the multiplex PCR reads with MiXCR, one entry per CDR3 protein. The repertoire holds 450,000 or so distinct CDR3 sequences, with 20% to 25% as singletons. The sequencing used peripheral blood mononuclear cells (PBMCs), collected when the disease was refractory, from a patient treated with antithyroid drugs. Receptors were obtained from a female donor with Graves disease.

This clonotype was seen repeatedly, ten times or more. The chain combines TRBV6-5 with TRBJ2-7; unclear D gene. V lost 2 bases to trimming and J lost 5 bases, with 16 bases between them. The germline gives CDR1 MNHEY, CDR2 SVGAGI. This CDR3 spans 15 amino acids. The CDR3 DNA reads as TGTGCCAGCAGTTACCGGGTCGCCAGCACCGACGAGCAGTACTTC. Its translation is CASSYRVASTDEQYF.

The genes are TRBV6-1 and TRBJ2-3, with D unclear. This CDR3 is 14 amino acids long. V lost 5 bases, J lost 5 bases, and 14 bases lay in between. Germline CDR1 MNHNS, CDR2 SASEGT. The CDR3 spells CASSKYGSRDTQYF. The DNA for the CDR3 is TGTGCCAGCAGTAAGTACGGTTCGCGAGATACGCAGTATTTT.

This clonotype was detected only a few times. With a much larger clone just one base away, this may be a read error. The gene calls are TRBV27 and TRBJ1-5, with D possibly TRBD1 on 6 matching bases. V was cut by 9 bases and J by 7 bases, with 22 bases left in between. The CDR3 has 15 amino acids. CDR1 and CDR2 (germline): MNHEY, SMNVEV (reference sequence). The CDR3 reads CARRPGGTRGQPQHF. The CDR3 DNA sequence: TGTGCCAGACGACCGGGCGGGACAAGGGGCCAGCCCCAGCATTTT.

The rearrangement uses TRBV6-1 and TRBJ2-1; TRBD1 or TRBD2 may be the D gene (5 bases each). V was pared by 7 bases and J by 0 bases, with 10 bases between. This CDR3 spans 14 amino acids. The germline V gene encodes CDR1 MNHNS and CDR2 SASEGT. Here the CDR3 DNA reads TGTGCCAGCACCGAGGGGCCCTCCTACAATGAGCAGTTCTTC. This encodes CASTEGPSYNEQFF.

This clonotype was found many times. Here the CDR3 DNA reads TGTGCCAGCAGCTCCGGGGGGCTACCAGGCAATCAGCCCCAGCATTTT. Amino acid sequence: CASSSGGLPGNQPQHF. The V and J genes are TRBV7-2 and TRBJ1-5; tentatively, D is TRBD1 (6 bases). This CDR3 has 16 residues. The V end was cut by 4 bases, the J end by 2 bases, with 15 bases between. Germline V CDR1 and CDR2: SGHTA, FQGNSA.

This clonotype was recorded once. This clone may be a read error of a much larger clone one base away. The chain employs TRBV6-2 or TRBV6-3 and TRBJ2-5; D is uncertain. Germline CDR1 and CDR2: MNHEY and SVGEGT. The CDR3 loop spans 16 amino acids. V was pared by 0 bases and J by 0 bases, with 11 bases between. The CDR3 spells CASSYSPRENQETQYF. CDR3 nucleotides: TGTGCCAGCAGTTACTCCCCGCGCGAGAACCAAGAGACCCAGTACTTC.

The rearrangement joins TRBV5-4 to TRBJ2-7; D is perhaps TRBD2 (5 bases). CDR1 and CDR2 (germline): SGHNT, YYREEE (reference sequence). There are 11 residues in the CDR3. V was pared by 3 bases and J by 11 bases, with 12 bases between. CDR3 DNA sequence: TGTGCCAGCAGCTCTATGTCGCGGGAGTACTTC. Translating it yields CASSSMSREYF.

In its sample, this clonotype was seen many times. DNA for the CDR3: TGTGCCAGCAGCTTAGCCAGGTGGACCCAGTACTTC. The encoded protein is CASSLARWTQYF. This chain joins TRBV7-2 and TRBJ2-5; D is ambiguous. Germline loops: CDR1 SGHTA, CDR2 FQGNSA. Between the trimmed V and J ends, which lost 0 bases and 7 bases, there was a span of 6 bases. This CDR3 spans 12 amino acids.

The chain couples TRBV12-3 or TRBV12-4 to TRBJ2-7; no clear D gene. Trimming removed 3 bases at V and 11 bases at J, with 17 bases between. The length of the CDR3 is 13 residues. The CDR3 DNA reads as TGTGCCAGCAGTTTGGATTATACGGTGAGGAAGTACTTC. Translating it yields CASSLDYTVRKYF.

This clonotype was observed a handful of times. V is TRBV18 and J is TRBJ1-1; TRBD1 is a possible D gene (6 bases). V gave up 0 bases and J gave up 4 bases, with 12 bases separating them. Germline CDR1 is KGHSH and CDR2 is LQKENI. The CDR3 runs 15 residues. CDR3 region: CASSPPNRQATEAFF. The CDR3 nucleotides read TGTGCCAGCTCACCACCGAACCGACAGGCCACTGAAGCTTTCTTT.

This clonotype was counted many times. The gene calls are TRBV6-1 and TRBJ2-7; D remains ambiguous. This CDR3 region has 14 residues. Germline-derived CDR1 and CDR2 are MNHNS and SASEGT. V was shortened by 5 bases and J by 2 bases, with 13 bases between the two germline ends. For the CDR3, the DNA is TGTGCCAGCAGTAGGAACGGACCGGCCTACGAGCAGTACTTC. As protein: CASSRNGPAYEQYF.

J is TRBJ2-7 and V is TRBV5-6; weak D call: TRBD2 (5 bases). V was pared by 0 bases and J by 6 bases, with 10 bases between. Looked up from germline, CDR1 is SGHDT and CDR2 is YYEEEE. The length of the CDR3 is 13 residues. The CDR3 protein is CASSLDGEVEQYF. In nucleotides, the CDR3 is TGTGCCAGCAGCTTGGACGGGGAAGTCGAGCAGTACTTC.

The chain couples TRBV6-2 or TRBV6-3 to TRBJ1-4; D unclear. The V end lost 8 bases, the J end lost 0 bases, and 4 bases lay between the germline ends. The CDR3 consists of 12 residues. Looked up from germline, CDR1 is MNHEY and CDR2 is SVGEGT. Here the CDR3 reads CASDSTNEKLFF. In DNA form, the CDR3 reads TGTGCCAGCGATTCAACTAATGAAAAACTGTTTTTT.

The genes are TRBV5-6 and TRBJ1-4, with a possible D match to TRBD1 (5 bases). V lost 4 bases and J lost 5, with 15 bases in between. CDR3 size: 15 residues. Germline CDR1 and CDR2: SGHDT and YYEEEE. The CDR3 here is CASSRSGTSNEKLFF. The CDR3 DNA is TGTGCCAGCAGCAGATCCGGGACGTCGAATGAAAAACTGTTTTTT.

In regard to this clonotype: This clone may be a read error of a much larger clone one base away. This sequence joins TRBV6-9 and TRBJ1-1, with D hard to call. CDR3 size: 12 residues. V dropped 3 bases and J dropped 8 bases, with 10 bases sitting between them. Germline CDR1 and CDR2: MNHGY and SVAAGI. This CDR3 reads CASSYNNREAFF. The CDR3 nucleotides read TGTGCCAGCAGTTACAACAACAGAGAAGCTTTCTTT.

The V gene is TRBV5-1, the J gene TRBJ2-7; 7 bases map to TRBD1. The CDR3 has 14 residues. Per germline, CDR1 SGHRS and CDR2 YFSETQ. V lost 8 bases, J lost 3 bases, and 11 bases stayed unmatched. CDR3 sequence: CASTPRTGSYEQYF. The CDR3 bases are TGCGCCAGTACGCCTCGGACAGGAAGCTACGAGCAGTACTTC.

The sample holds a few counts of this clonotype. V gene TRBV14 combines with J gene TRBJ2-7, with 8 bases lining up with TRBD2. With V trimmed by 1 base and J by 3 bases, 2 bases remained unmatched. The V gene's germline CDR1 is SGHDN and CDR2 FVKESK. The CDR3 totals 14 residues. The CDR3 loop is CASSQGLANYEQYF. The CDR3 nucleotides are TGTGCCAGCAGCCAAGGACTAGCGAACTACGAGCAGTACTTC.